The rows below give T cell receptor beta chains drawn from one sample of a study of OX40 agonist ivuxolimab in advanced cancers. Method: immunoSEQ multiplex PCR; TCRdb's copy keeps in-frame clones and lacks some. In the table there are about 61,000 clones, roughly 80% of which are singletons. The sample consisted of CD4+ or CD8+ T cells sorted from blood, taken in a trial of the OX40 agonist ivuxolimab. The origin of the receptors is an adult with an advanced solid tumor such as melanoma, head and neck, liver or kidney cancer. Both conserved end residues are part of each CDR3. The D gene is left open where the match is weak. Where a row states a size, it is once, few, many or the class of an expanded clone; other rows omit it.

D gene: .
J gene: TRBJ2-1
V gene: TRBV7-9
clone size: .
CDR3 DNA: TGTGCCAGCAGCTTAGTAGGGGGGGCCGGGAATGAGCAGTTCTTC
CDR3 protein: CASSLVGGAGNEQFF

D gene: .
J gene: TRBJ2-5
V gene: TRBV9
clone size: .
CDR3 DNA: TGTGCCAGCAGCACCCGAGGGCGACGGGAGACCCAGTACTTC
CDR3 protein: CASSTRGRRETQYF

D gene: TRBD1
J gene: TRBJ1-5
V gene: TRBV28
clone size: .
CDR3 DNA: TGTGCCAGCAGGGTCGGGGGGGACAGTCAGCCCCAGCATTTT
CDR3 protein: CASRVGGDSQPQHF

D gene: TRBD2
J gene: TRBJ2-5
V gene: TRBV7-9
clone size: .
CDR3 DNA: TGTGCCAGCAGCTTAGGGATAGGGACTAGCGGGGAAGAGACCCAGTACTTC
CDR3 protein: CASSLGIGTSGEETQYF

D gene: .
J gene: TRBJ1-2
V gene: TRBV11-2
clone size: once
CDR3 DNA: TGTGCCAGCAGCTCTGATTCTAACTATGGCTACACCTTC
CDR3 protein: CASSSDSNYGYTF

D gene: .
J gene: TRBJ2-7
V gene: TRBV27
clone size: .
CDR3 DNA: TGTGCCAGCAATTCGTACAGAGACGAGCAGTACTTC
CDR3 protein: CASNSYRDEQYF

D gene: .
J gene: TRBJ1-1
V gene: TRBV4-3
clone size: .
CDR3 DNA: TGCGCCAGCAGCCAAGTCAGGCCAGGGAACACTGAAGCTTTCTTT
CDR3 protein: CASSQVRPGNTEAFF

D gene: .
J gene: TRBJ2-5
V gene: TRBV29-1
clone size: .
CDR3 DNA: TGCAGCGTTGTAGTCCAAGAGACCCAGTACTTC
CDR3 protein: CSVVVQETQYF

D gene: .
J gene: TRBJ1-1
V gene: TRBV6-1
clone size: few
CDR3 DNA: TGTGCCAGCAGGGCTGGGGGGCGCACTGAAGCTTTCTTT
CDR3 protein: CASRAGGRTEAFF

D gene: TRBD1
J gene: TRBJ2-5
V gene: TRBV9
clone size: .
CDR3 DNA: TGTGCCAGCAGCGTAGGACCAAGGACAGGGGGTGAGACCCAGTACTTC
CDR3 protein: CASSVGPRTGGETQYF

D gene: .
J gene: TRBJ1-2
V gene: TRBV5-4
clone size: .
CDR3 DNA: TGTGCCAGCAGCTTTCTGGGGGTAGAGGGCGGCTACACCTTC
CDR3 protein: CASSFLGVEGGYTF

D gene: TRBD1
J gene: TRBJ1-6
V gene: TRBV6-6
clone size: .
CDR3 DNA: TGTGCCAGCAGTTACTCAACAGGGGGTTCACCCCTCCACTTT
CDR3 protein: CASSYSTGGSPLHF

D gene: .
J gene: TRBJ1-6
V gene: TRBV30
clone size: .
CDR3 DNA: TGTGCCTGGAGTGGGCTAAGCTCCTATAATTCACCCCTCCACTTT
CDR3 protein: CAWSGLSSYNSPLHF

D gene: .
J gene: TRBJ2-1
V gene: TRBV28
clone size: .
CDR3 DNA: TGTGCCAGCAGTCCCCGACACAACAATGAGCAGTTCTTC
CDR3 protein: CASSPRHNNEQFF

D gene: .
J gene: TRBJ1-4
V gene: TRBV5-6
clone size: .
CDR3 DNA: TGTGCCAGCAGCATCGTAGCAGGGTCAACTAATGAAAAACTGTTTTTT
CDR3 protein: CASSIVAGSTNEKLFF

D gene: .
J gene: TRBJ1-3
V gene: TRBV28
clone size: .
CDR3 DNA: TGTGCCAGCGTCGTTGGGGCCGAGGACACCATATATTTT
CDR3 protein: CASVVGAEDTIYF

D gene: TRBD1
J gene: TRBJ1-1
V gene: TRBV11-3
clone size: once
CDR3 DNA: TGTGCCAGCAGCGCGGGGACAGGGGGATTCGGGGCTGAAGCTTTCTTT
CDR3 protein: CASSAGTGGFGAEAFF

D gene: .
J gene: TRBJ2-5
V gene: TRBV5-1
clone size: few
CDR3 DNA: TGCGCCAGCAGCTTGGTAGTTCAAGGGGGTACGGAGACCCAGTACTTC
CDR3 protein: CASSLVVQGGTETQYF

D gene: .
J gene: TRBJ2-7
V gene: TRBV21-1
clone size: .
CDR3 DNA: TGTGCCGCGCGGGGTACCTACGAGCAGTACTTC
CDR3 protein: CAARGTYEQYF

D gene: TRBD1
J gene: TRBJ2-7
V gene: TRBV27
clone size: once
CDR3 DNA: TGTGCCAGCAGCTCGGGACAGGGGGCTACCGAGCAGTACTTC
CDR3 protein: CASSSGQGATEQYF

D gene: .
J gene: TRBJ1-2
V gene: TRBV7-2
clone size: few
CDR3 DNA: TGTGCCAGCAGCTTCCAAATCGACAGTCTCTATGGCTACACCTTC
CDR3 protein: CASSFQIDSLYGYTF

D gene: .
J gene: TRBJ1-6
V gene: TRBV5-4
clone size: .
CDR3 DNA: TGTGCCAGCAGCTTCGGGAGGAGCTCCTATAATTCACCCCTCCACTTT
CDR3 protein: CASSFGRSSYNSPLHF

D gene: .
J gene: TRBJ2-2
V gene: TRBV27
clone size: .
CDR3 DNA: TGTGCCAGCAGTACCACGAGGGGAGCCGGGGAGCTGTTTTTT
CDR3 protein: CASSTTRGAGELFF

D gene: TRBD2
J gene: TRBJ2-7
V gene: TRBV28
clone size: .
CDR3 DNA: TGTGCCAGCACCACCGCGGGGGGTCTATACGAGCAGTACTTC
CDR3 protein: CASTTAGGLYEQYF

D gene: .
J gene: TRBJ2-2
V gene: TRBV6-1
clone size: .
CDR3 DNA: TGTGCCAGCAGTGAACTGGCTGGGGGTAGCGACGGGGAGCTGTTTTTT
CDR3 protein: CASSELAGGSDGELFF

D gene: TRBD1
J gene: TRBJ1-4
V gene: TRBV18
clone size: .
CDR3 DNA: TGTGCCAGCTCAACACCGGGACAGGGCCAGGAAAAACTGTTTTTT
CDR3 protein: CASSTPGQGQEKLFF

D gene: .
J gene: TRBJ2-1
V gene: TRBV19
clone size: .
CDR3 DNA: TGTGCCAGTAGTATAGAGGGGAACAATGAGCAGTTCTTC
CDR3 protein: CASSIEGNNEQFF

D gene: .
J gene: TRBJ2-3
V gene: TRBV5-1
clone size: .
CDR3 DNA: TGCGCCAGCAGCTTGATGAGGGGAACTAGCACAGATACGCAGTATTTT
CDR3 protein: CASSLMRGTSTDTQYF

D gene: TRBD2
J gene: TRBJ2-3
V gene: TRBV4-2
clone size: .
CDR3 DNA: TGTGCCAGCAGCCAAAATTTGCGGGGGGGCCTACTAACCTCCACAGATACGCAGTATTTT
CDR3 protein: CASSQNLRGGLLTSTDTQYF

D gene: TRBD2
J gene: TRBJ2-5
V gene: TRBV7-2
clone size: .
CDR3 DNA: TGTGCCAGCAGCTTAGGGACTAGCAGGGAGACCCAGTACTTC
CDR3 protein: CASSLGTSRETQYF

D gene: .
J gene: TRBJ1-4
V gene: TRBV7-9
clone size: .
CDR3 DNA: TGTGCCAGCAGCTTAGCGGGGGGAGGCGGTGAAAAACTGTTTTTT
CDR3 protein: CASSLAGGGGEKLFF

D gene: .
J gene: TRBJ1-3
V gene: TRBV7-2
clone size: .
CDR3 DNA: TGTGCCAGCAGCCAGGACACATTATCTGGAAACACCATATATTTT
CDR3 protein: CASSQDTLSGNTIYF

D gene: .
J gene: TRBJ2-7
V gene: TRBV28
clone size: .
CDR3 DNA: TGTGCCAGCAGTTTGCGAGGCCCCTACGAGCAGTACTTC
CDR3 protein: CASSLRGPYEQYF

D gene: .
J gene: TRBJ1-1
V gene: TRBV28
clone size: .
CDR3 DNA: TGTGCCAGCAGTTCGGGGAGGGACACTGAAGCTTTCTTT
CDR3 protein: CASSSGRDTEAFF

D gene: .
J gene: TRBJ1-2
V gene: TRBV25-1
clone size: .
CDR3 DNA: TGTGCCAGCAGCGAAAACCCTTCGATGGAGCTTTATGGCTACACCTTC
CDR3 protein: CASSENPSMELYGYTF

D gene: .
J gene: TRBJ2-7
V gene: TRBV2
clone size: .
CDR3 DNA: TGTGCCAGCTCCCAGGACAGTTTCCTCGAGCAGTACTTC
CDR3 protein: CASSQDSFLEQYF

D gene: .
J gene: TRBJ2-3
V gene: TRBV4-2
clone size: .
CDR3 DNA: TGTGCCAGCAGCCCTCCGGAGGTATCAGATACGCAGTATTTT
CDR3 protein: CASSPPEVSDTQYF

D gene: .
J gene: TRBJ1-1
V gene: TRBV7-6
clone size: .
CDR3 DNA: TGTGCCAGCAGCTTAGAGGGGGGGCGGACTGAAGCTTTCTTT
CDR3 protein: CASSLEGGRTEAFF

D gene: .
J gene: TRBJ2-3
V gene: TRBV29-1
clone size: .
CDR3 DNA: TGCAGCGTGGCAGGAGGGCCGACCCGCACAGATACGCAGTATTTT
CDR3 protein: CSVAGGPTRTDTQYF

D gene: TRBD2
J gene: TRBJ2-2
V gene: TRBV2
clone size: .
CDR3 DNA: TGTGCCAGCAGGCGGGGGGCCGGGGAGCTGTTTTTT
CDR3 protein: CASRRGAGELFF

D gene: .
J gene: TRBJ2-2
V gene: TRBV28
clone size: .
CDR3 DNA: TGTGCCAGCAGTTTATTGCAAGAGACCGGGGAGCTGTTTTTT
CDR3 protein: CASSLLQETGELFF

D gene: .
J gene: TRBJ2-5
V gene: TRBV27
clone size: .
CDR3 DNA: TGTGCCAGCGCTACCCAGGGGACTACCTCGGCCCAGTACTTC
CDR3 protein: CASATQGTTSAQYF